This T cell receptor beta chain was captured by sequencing in a study of CD8 T cells in ankylosing spondylitis. In regard to this clonotype: Its antigen is as yet unknown.

Notes on the study in general: Disease-linked clones reportedly showed significant enrichment in matched ankylosing spondylitis synovial fluid. Made up of eight highly homologous variants, a TCR beta motif appeared characteristic of ankylosing spondylitis blood. As for the disease-linked clones, they showed a CD8+ phenotype and occurred at relatively low frequencies in peripheral blood.

The CDR3 is 15 amino acids. Germline assignment: CDR1 DFQATT and CDR2 SNEGSKA (reference sequence). V dropped 5 bases and J dropped 5; count of bases not matched to a gene: 9. Libraries of TCR beta came from quantitative 5'-RACE with molecular barcodes. TCRdb reprocessed the 5' RACE reads with MiXCR, giving one entry per CDR3 protein. Seen here are about 750,000 distinct CDR3 sequences, roughly 19% observed once, and the top ten hold about 19%. The sample comprised blood, either unsorted or a sorted T cell fraction (not recorded which). V is TRBV20-1 and J is TRBJ2-1; 10 bases are shared with TRBD2. The receptor was isolated from a male donor with ankylosing spondylitis. CDR3 sequence reads: CSALNRLAGHNEQFF. The CDR3, as DNA: TGCAGTGCTCTCAATCGACTAGCGGGCCACAATGAGCAGTTCTTC.